These 10 T cell receptor beta chains originate from one sample sequenced in a study of T cell responses to AZD1222 COVID-19 vaccine. Assay used: immunoSEQ multiplex PCR; TCRdb lists only in-frame clones, some missing. The sample has about 270,000 clones, 90% to 95% seen once. The sequences come from peripheral blood, collected 28 days after the second AZD1222 dose. The receptors here all came from an adult who received the AZD1222 COVID-19 vaccine.

V gene TRBV4-1 combines with J gene TRBJ1-5, with D possibly being TRBD1 (5 bases). This CDR3 contains 14 residues. Deletions cut 3 bases from V and 6 bases from J, with 12 bases between. Germline V CDR1 and CDR2: MGHRA, YSYEKL. The DNA for the CDR3 is TGCGCCAGCAGCCATCCCGAAAGGGGTCAGCCCCAGCATTTT. Translation gives CASSHPERGQPQHF.

The chain has TRBV6-5 and TRBJ1-2, with D tentatively TRBD1 (5 bases). V dropped 7 bases and J dropped 8 bases, with 17 bases sitting between them. The CDR3 is 13 amino acids. Germline CDR1 MNHEY, CDR2 SVGAGI. CDR3 DNA: TGTGCCAGCACCCCCGGGACTCCCGAAGGCTACACCTTC. It encodes CASTPGTPEGYTF.

This rearrangement joins TRBV7-2 to TRBJ2-5, with 13 bases matching TRBD2. Trimming at V came to 5 bases and at J to 5 bases, leaving 2 bases not matched to a gene. CDR3 length equals 14 residues. Germline values: CDR1 SGHTA, CDR2 FQGNSA. DNA for the CDR3: TGTGCCAGCAGCACGGGACTAGCGGGGGAGACCCAGTACTTC. As protein: CASSTGLAGETQYF.

The rearrangement joins TRBV9 to TRBJ2-1; D may be TRBD2 (6 bases). With 0 bases removed from V and 9 bases from J, the gap between germline ends came to 19 bases. The CDR3 contains 16 residues. Germline-derived CDR1 and CDR2 are SGDLS and YYNGEE. The CDR3 reads CASSVAGAGYGTEQFF. Here the CDR3 DNA reads TGTGCCAGCAGCGTAGCTGGGGCGGGATATGGGACTGAGCAGTTCTTC.

The chain couples TRBV7-8 to TRBJ1-2, with D maybe TRBD1 (6 bases). V dropped 5 bases and J dropped 2 bases, with 9 bases sitting between them. The CDR3 has 13 amino acids. Per the germline V gene, CDR1 is SGHVS and CDR2 is FQNEAQ. CDR3 sequence: CASSHDRNYGYTF. Written as DNA, the CDR3 is TGTGCCAGCAGCCATGACAGGAACTATGGCTACACCTTC.

CDR3 protein: CASSFGLGNTIYF. DNA for the CDR3: TGTGCCAGCAGTTTCGGACTAGGGAACACCATATATTTT. The chain combines TRBV27 with TRBJ1-3, with D hard to call. The CDR3 is made up of 13 amino acids. CDR1 and CDR2 (germline): MNHEY, SMNVEV (reference sequence). V dropped 3 bases and J dropped 7 bases, with 10 bases sitting between them.

The V call is TRBV12-3 or TRBV12-4, the J call TRBJ1-1; D call uncertain. V was clipped by 6 bases and J by 3 bases, with 5 bases between them. CDR3 size: 11 residues. CDR3 sequence: CASSQYTEAFF. In nucleotides, the CDR3 is TGTGCCAGCAGCCAGTACACTGAAGCTTTCTTT.

This sequence joins TRBV4-1 and TRBJ1-3; 7 bases are shared with TRBD1. V gave up 3 bases and J gave up 2 bases; unmatched junction bases: 4. Germline V gene data show CDR1 as MGHRA and CDR2 as YSYEKL. The CDR3 covers 15 residues. This chain's CDR3 is CASSQTGTTGNTIYF. The CDR3 coding sequence is TGCGCCAGCAGCCAGACAGGGACGACTGGAAACACCATATATTTT.

This chain connects TRBV7-9 to TRBJ2-1, with D perhaps assigned TRBD1 or TRBD2 (5 bases each). The CDR3 is 12 amino acids. The ends were cut back, 8 bases at V and 9 bases at J, with 14 bases in the middle. CDR1 is SEHNR, CDR2 FQNEAQ, per germline (reference sequence). CDR3 loop: CASSLWGFEQFF. The CDR3 DNA sequence: TGTGCCAGCTCTCTCTGGGGGTTTGAGCAGTTCTTC.

The chain uses TRBV10-3 and TRBJ1-4, with a tentative D call TRBD1 (5 bases). V shed 6 bases and J shed 0 bases, with 8 bases lying between them. The CDR3 loop spans 14 amino acids. Germline V gives CDR1 ENHRY, CDR2 SYGVKD. Here the CDR3 DNA reads TGTGCCATCAGCCCAGGGACAACTAATGAAAAACTGTTTTTT. Its protein is CAISPGTTNEKLFF.